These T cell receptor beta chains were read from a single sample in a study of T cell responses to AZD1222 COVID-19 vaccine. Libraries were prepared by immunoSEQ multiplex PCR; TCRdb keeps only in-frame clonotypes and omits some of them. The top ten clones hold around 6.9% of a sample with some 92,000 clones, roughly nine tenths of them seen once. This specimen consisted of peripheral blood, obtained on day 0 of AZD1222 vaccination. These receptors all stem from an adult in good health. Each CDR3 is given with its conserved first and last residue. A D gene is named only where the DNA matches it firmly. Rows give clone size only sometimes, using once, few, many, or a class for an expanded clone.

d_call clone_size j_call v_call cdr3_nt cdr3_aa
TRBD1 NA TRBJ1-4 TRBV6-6 TGTGCCAGCAGTCCCAAGGGAGGGACAGGGATGACGTTTCGCCGTGCAACTAATGAAAAACTGTTTTTT CASSPKGGTGMTFRRATNEKLFF
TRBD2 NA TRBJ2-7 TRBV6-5 TGTGCCAGCAGACAAATCTCGGGGGGGGAGCAGTACTTC CASRQISGGEQYF
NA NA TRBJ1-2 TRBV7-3 TGTGCCAGCAGCTTAACAGGGGTACCCTATGGCTACACCTTC CASSLTGVPYGYTF
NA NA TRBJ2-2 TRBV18 TGTGCCAGCTCATCCGCCAACACCGGGGAGCTGTTTTTT CASSSANTGELFF
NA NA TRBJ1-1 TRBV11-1 TGTGCCAGCAGTCTCTGGGCAGGGCCTAACGAAGCTTTCTTT CASSLWAGPNEAFF
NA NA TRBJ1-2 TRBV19 TGTGCCAGTAGTACGAGACTCGGACAAGAAGGCTACACCTTC CASSTRLGQEGYTF
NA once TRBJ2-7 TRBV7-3 TGTGCCAGCAGCTTAGACTTGTCCGAGCAGTACTTC CASSLDLSEQYF
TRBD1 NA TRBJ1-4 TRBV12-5 TGTGCTAGTGGTTTTAGGACAGGGGTGAATGAAAAACTGTTTTTT CASGFRTGVNEKLFF
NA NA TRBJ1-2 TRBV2 TGTGCCAGCAGCGGGGGGGTAGGGGCAATATATGGCTACACCTTC CASSGGVGAIYGYTF
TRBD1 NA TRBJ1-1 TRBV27 TGTGCCAGCAGTTTCGTCCCGGGACAGGGGACCACTGAAGCTTTCTTT CASSFVPGQGTTEAFF
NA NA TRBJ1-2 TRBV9 TGTGCCAGCTGGGGCGATAACTATGGCTACACCTTC CASWGDNYGYTF
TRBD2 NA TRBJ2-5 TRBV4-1 TGCGCCAGCAGCCAAGAACGAGGGACGGGGGGACGGCAAGAGACCCAGTACTTC CASSQERGTGGRQETQYF
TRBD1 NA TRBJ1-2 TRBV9 TGTGCCAGCAGCCCCCGAGTCGGGACAGCCTATGGCTACACCTTC CASSPRVGTAYGYTF
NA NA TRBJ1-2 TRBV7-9 TGTGCCAGCACCGCTTTCTATGGCTACACCTTC CASTAFYGYTF
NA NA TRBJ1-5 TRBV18 TGTGCCAGCTCACCCCAGGGATTGAATCAGCCCCAGCATTTT CASSPQGLNQPQHF